A single sample is the source of the 23 T cell receptor beta chains below, sequenced in a study of vaccination effects on CD4 cells after COVID-19. The antigens these receptors bind are not known. This table comes from immunoSEQ multiplex PCR, and its TCRdb copy is limited to in-frame clones, with some not included. The repertoire holds tens of thousands of clones, with around 80% as singletons. Prior to sequencing, the ViraFEST assay stimulated PBMC with viral peptide pools, which expanded the antigen-specific CD4+ T cells. Upon completion of around 9 days in culture, CD4+ T cells were isolated. The sequencing here drew on CD4+ T cells from PBMCs cultured with HCoV-229E spike peptides, taken before COVID-19 vaccination. The receptor source for this set is a human donor who received a COVID-19 vaccine.

J is TRBJ2-3 and V is TRBV5-1; D remains unclear. Trimming cost V 0 bases and J 5 bases, with 16 bases left between them. This CDR3 comprises 16 residues. Germline V gene sequence: CDR1 SGHRS, CDR2 YFSETQ. The CDR3 nucleotides are TGCGCCAGCAGCTTGGGGCAAGGAGTAGAAATAGATACGCAGTATTTT. Protein sequence: CASSLGQGVEIDTQYF. Combining the CDR3 with reference TRBV5-1 and TRBJ2-3 gives the whole variable domain KAGVTQTPRYLIKTRGQQVTLSCSPISGHRSVSWYQQTPGQGLQFLFEYFSETQRNKGNFPGRFSGRQFSNSRSEMNVSTLELGDSALYLCASSLGQGVEIDTQYFGPGTRLTVL.

This chain uses TRBV3-1 (or the pseudogene TRBV3-2) with TRBJ2-1; D perhaps matches TRBD1 (5 bases). V dropped 4 bases and J dropped 6 bases, with 7 bases sitting between them. This CDR3 comprises 12 residues. CDR1 is LGHDT, CDR2 YNNKEL, per germline (reference sequence). The chain's CDR3 is CASSRDSNEQFF. DNA of the CDR3: TGTGCCAGCAGCCGCGACAGCAATGAGCAGTTCTTC.

The chain links TRBV18 to TRBJ1-4; weak D call: TRBD1 (5 bases). Germline CDR1 is KGHSH and CDR2 is LQKENI. V lost 6 bases and J 7 bases, leaving 9 bases between the germline ends. The CDR3 totals 12 residues. The CDR3 sequence is CASSRDREKLFF. In DNA form, the CDR3 reads TGTGCCAGCTCCCGGGACCGTGAAAAACTGTTTTTT. The variable domain in full, with the rest retrieved from reference TRBV18 and TRBJ1-4, is NAGVMQNPRHLVRRRGQEARLRCSPMKGHSHVYWYRQLPEEGLKFMVYLQKENIIDESGMPKERFSAEFPKEGPSILRIQQVVRGDSAAYFCASSRDREKLFFGSGTQLSVL.

The rearrangement uses TRBV30 and TRBJ1-5, with a weak D call TRBD1 (6 bases). Trimming removed 3 bases from V and 1 base from J, with 16 bases in between. The CDR3 consists of 16 residues. Germline CDR1 reads GTSNPN; CDR2 reads SVGIG (reference sequence). The CDR3 region has the DNA TGTGCCTGGAGCAGTCAGGGGTTGGTGAGCAATCAGCCCCAGCATTTT. Its protein product is CAWSSQGLVSNQPQHF.

The chain recombines TRBV25-1 with TRBJ1-4, with D unclear. The germline CDR1 and CDR2 sequences are MGHDK and SYGVNS. This CDR3 is built from 15 residues. Trimming removed 11 bases at V and 2 bases at J, with 18 bases between. Here the CDR3 DNA reads TGTGCCTCCCGGGGAGCAGTTGGGACTAATGAAAAACTGTTTTTT. It codes for CASRGAVGTNEKLFF.

The gene calls are TRBV28 and TRBJ1-2; 9 bases match TRBD1. CDR1 and CDR2 from the germline V gene are MDHEN and SYDVKM. This CDR3 is 15 amino acids long. V lost 8 bases, J lost 8 bases, and 15 bases stayed unmatched. CDR3 amino acids: CASGETRDREGGYTF. The DNA of the CDR3 is TGTGCCAGCGGAGAGACCCGGGACAGGGAGGGCGGCTACACCTTC.

The chain couples TRBV5-6 to TRBJ1-3; D not certain. This CDR3 comprises 16 residues. Trimming pared 0 bases from V and 0 bases from J, leaving 10 bases between. Germline-derived CDR1 and CDR2 are SGHDT and YYEEEE. The CDR3 nucleotides are TGTGCCAGCAGCTTGGTTCCAGATCACTCTGGAAACACCATATATTTT. Protein sequence: CASSLVPDHSGNTIYF. Full variable domain (missing parts from reference TRBV5-6 and TRBJ1-3): DAGVTQSPTHLIKTRGQQVTLRCSPKSGHDTVSWYQQALGQGPQFIFQYYEEEERQRGNFPDRFSGHQFPNYSSELNVNALLLGDSALYLCASSLVPDHSGNTIYFGEGSWLTVV.

The V call is TRBV2, the J call TRBJ1-5; tentatively, D is TRBD1 (6 bases). Germline V lookup: CDR1 SNHLY, CDR2 FYNNEI. This CDR3 has 15 residues. Trimming cost V 8 bases and J 13 bases, with 27 bases left between them. The CDR3 protein is CASAPTWGQRNRQHF. CDR3 DNA sequence: TGTGCCAGCGCCCCCACTTGGGGACAAAGGAACAGGCAGCATTTT.

The gene calls are TRBV19 and TRBJ1-1; no firm D call. The V and J ends lost 2 bases and 0 bases respectively, with 10 bases between them. CDR3 length equals 15 residues. CDR1 LNHDA and CDR2 SQIVND come from the germline V gene (reference sequence). The CDR3 region is CASSIMGNLNTEAFF. The CDR3 coding sequence is TGTGCCAGTAGTATAATGGGCAACTTGAACACTGAAGCTTTCTTT.

This clone showed up just a few times. The V gene is TRBV19, the J gene TRBJ1-6, with no clear D. This CDR3 is 14 amino acids long. V lost 6 bases and J 6 bases, leaving 12 bases between the germline ends. Germline CDR1 reads LNHDA; CDR2 reads SQIVND (reference sequence). The CDR3 DNA reads TGTGCCAGTAGGCCCTTGGACCTTAATTCACCCCTCCACTTT. Amino acids: CASRPLDLNSPLHF.

V is TRBV3-1 (or the pseudogene TRBV3-2) and J is TRBJ2-2; 10 bases fit TRBD2. The CDR3 has 18 residues. After removal of 3 bases from V and 0 bases from J, the junction contained 7 bases not matched to a gene. Germline CDR1 LGHDT, CDR2 YNNKEL (reference sequence). CDR3 sequence: CASSQRGTSGANTGELFF. The CDR3 DNA follows: TGTGCCAGCAGCCAGCGCGGAACTAGCGGGGCGAACACCGGGGAGCTGTTTTTT.

In this sample, this clone turned up a few times. V and J are TRBV24-1 and TRBJ1-2, with 7 bases that match TRBD1. V lost 4 bases, J lost 8 bases, and 6 bases stayed unmatched. Germline-derived CDR1 and CDR2 are KGHDR and SFDVKD. The CDR3 contains 13 residues. DNA of the CDR3: TGTGCCACCAGTGAGGAGGGGGCGCGAGGCTACACCTTC. It specifies CATSEEGARGYTF.

The gene calls are TRBV4-2 and TRBJ2-4, with 9 bases identical to TRBD1. J gave up 4 bases and V 0 bases, and 10 bases lay outside the gene matches. CDR1 and CDR2 from the germline V gene are LGHNA and YNFKEQ. This CDR3 comprises 18 residues. CDR3 sequence (DNA): TGTGCCAGCAGCCAAGAGGGTCCCCAACAGGGGGCGAAAAACATTCAGTACTTC. This sequence encodes CASSQEGPQQGAKNIQYF.

The chain combines TRBV5-1 with TRBJ2-5, with a weak D call TRBD1 (6 bases). V lost 0 bases, J lost 5 bases, and 14 bases lay in between. CDR3 length equals 15 residues. Germline loops: CDR1 SGHRS, CDR2 YFSETQ. CDR3 amino acids: CASSLASGAFETQYF. The CDR3 nucleotides read TGCGCCAGCAGCTTGGCCTCAGGGGCCTTTGAGACCCAGTACTTC.

The gene calls are TRBV7-8 and TRBJ1-1; no definite D call. Deletions cut 0 bases from V and 5 bases from J, with 10 bases between. Germline V CDR1 and CDR2: SGHVS, FQNEAQ. The CDR3 runs 14 residues. The DNA for the CDR3 is TGTGCCAGCAGCTTAGCGCTCACTTTAACTGAAGCTTTCTTT. As protein: CASSLALTLTEAFF. Based on the CDR3 plus reference TRBV7-8 and TRBJ1-1, the full variable domain is GAGVSQSPRYKVAKRGQDVALRCDPISGHVSLFWYQQALGQGPEFLTYFQNEAQLDKSGLPSDRFFAERPEGSVSTLKIQRTQQEDSAVYLCASSLALTLTEAFFGQGTRLTVV.

The chain couples TRBV25-1 to TRBJ1-2; 8 bases match TRBD1. Germline CDR1 is MGHDK and CDR2 is SYGVNS. The V gene end was trimmed by 3 bases and the J gene end by 4 bases; junction bases not matched to a gene: 4. The CDR3 has 14 residues. The chain's CDR3 is CASSDEQGVYGYTF. Written as DNA, the CDR3 is TGTGCCAGCAGTGATGAACAGGGGGTCTATGGCTACACCTTC.

This chain joins TRBV27 and TRBJ2-1; the D call may be TRBD1 or TRBD2 (6 bases each). The V end was cut by 6 bases, the J end by 9 bases, with 18 bases between. CDR3 length: 14 amino acids. CDR1 is MNHEY, CDR2 SMNVEV, per germline (reference sequence). CDR3 amino acids: CASRRSGAQGEQFF. The CDR3 region has the DNA TGTGCCAGCAGGCGATCGGGGGCCCAGGGTGAGCAGTTCTTC.

The rearrangement links TRBV5-1 to TRBJ1-5, with D possibly being TRBD1 (6 bases). The CDR3 totals 14 residues. Germline V gene sequence: CDR1 SGHRS, CDR2 YFSETQ. The V end lost 0 bases, the J end lost 6 bases, and 10 bases lay between the germline ends. The DNA for the CDR3 is TGCGCCAGCAGCTTGGGGGGGGCTGGTCAGCCCCAGCATTTT. Amino acid sequence: CASSLGGAGQPQHF.

This sequence joins TRBV20-1 and TRBJ2-5, with 12 bases fitting TRBD2. Germline V gene sequence: CDR1 DFQATT, CDR2 SNEGSKA (reference sequence). The CDR3 has 14 amino acids. The V segment lost 3 bases and the J segment 5 bases; nucleotides outside the gene matches: 4. CDR3 loop: CSASTSGGIETQYF. CDR3 DNA: TGCAGTGCTAGTACTAGCGGGGGGATTGAGACCCAGTACTTC.

This chain uses TRBV4-2 with TRBJ2-5; 11 bases map to TRBD2. J gave up 2 bases and V 3 bases, and 5 bases lay outside the gene matches. This CDR3 is 16 amino acids long. CDR1 and CDR2 (germline): LGHNA, YNFKEQ. The DNA for the CDR3 is TGTGCCAGCAGCCACCTTAGCGGGGGGGAACAAGAGACCCAGTACTTC. Amino acids: CASSHLSGGEQETQYF.

The CDR3 sequence is CASSQGDRPEETQYF. As DNA, the CDR3 is TGCGCCAGCAGCCAAGGAGACAGGCCAGAAGAGACCCAGTACTTC. The genes are TRBV4-1 and TRBJ2-5; D perhaps matches TRBD1 (6 bases). V lost 1 base, J lost 3 bases, and 12 bases lay in between. The CDR3 is 15 amino acids. CDR1 is MGHRA, CDR2 YSYEKL, per germline.

The chain joins TRBV5-1 to TRBJ2-3; D gene ambiguous. Germline CDR1 reads SGHRS; CDR2 reads YFSETQ. V was shortened by 0 bases and J by 2 bases, with 10 bases between the two germline ends. The CDR3 contains 15 residues. The CDR3 DNA follows: TGCGCCAGCAGCTTGGTAGCCACCGACACAGATACGCAGTATTTT. It translates to CASSLVATDTDTQYF.

The chain couples TRBV4-1 to TRBJ2-5; tentative D call: TRBD2 (5 bases). Germline V gene sequence: CDR1 MGHRA, CDR2 YSYEKL. The germline V and J ends were trimmed by 1 base and 2 bases, with 8 bases remaining between them. The CDR3 spans 14 residues. CDR3 sequence: CASSQVGGQETQYF. As DNA, the CDR3 is TGCGCCAGCAGCCAAGTCGGAGGACAAGAGACCCAGTACTTC.